The clone carrying this TCR beta chain has only a few counts. The germline V and J ends were trimmed by 4 bases and 1 base, with 4 bases remaining between them. Germline CDR1 is MGHDK and CDR2 is SYGVNS. The length of the CDR3 is 12 residues. This record belongs to a study of patients and donors after allogeneic stem cell transplantation. Via MiXCR, TCRdb re-called the RT-PCR reads, giving one row per CDR3 protein. The sample contains some 87,000 distinct CDR3 sequences, about 44% of which appear only once. The chain couples TRBV25-1 to TRBJ1-1; unclear D gene. The clonotype was recovered from a human donor who was either an allogeneic HSCT recipient or a stem cell or donor lymphocyte infusion donor (not recorded which). It is not recorded whose cells these are; they may come from a transplant donor. Sequenced sample: blood, either unsorted or a sorted T cell fraction (not recorded which). The CDR3 here is CASSVGNTEAFF. CDR3 sequence (DNA): TGTGCCAGCAGTGTGGGGAACACTGAAGCTTTCTTT.